The sequence of this T cell receptor beta chain was determined in a study of CD8 T cells in ankylosing spondylitis. Germline V CDR1 and CDR2: DFQATT, SNEGSKA (reference sequence). The CDR3 is 16 residues long. Trimming removed 3 bases from V and 1 base from J; junction bases left unmatched: 8. Whole-study results and caveats: The study looked at matched synovial fluid samples from ankylosing spondylitis patients. Disease-linked clones were reported to be significantly enriched there. Ankylosing spondylitis blood seemed to carry a telltale TCR beta motif made of about 8 highly homologous variants. In peripheral blood, disease-linked CD8+ clones occurred at relatively low frequencies.

Libraries of TCR beta came from quantitative 5'-RACE with molecular barcodes. TCRdb reprocessed the 5' RACE reads via MiXCR and lists one record per CDR3 protein. The sample shows 300,000 to 400,000 distinct CDR3 sequences, approximately 10% of them seen only once. This clonotype was detected only a few times. Its antigen remains unidentified. The chain combines TRBV20-1 with TRBJ1-1, with 10 nucleotides matching TRBD1. The clonotype comes from a female donor with ankylosing spondylitis or in good health (not recorded which). Sequenced sample: blood, either unsorted or a sorted T cell fraction (not recorded which). CDR3 sequence reads: CSARDRGSHPNTEAFF. In nucleotides, the CDR3 is TGCAGTGCTAGGGACAGGGGGTCTCACCCGAACACTGAAGCTTTCTTT.